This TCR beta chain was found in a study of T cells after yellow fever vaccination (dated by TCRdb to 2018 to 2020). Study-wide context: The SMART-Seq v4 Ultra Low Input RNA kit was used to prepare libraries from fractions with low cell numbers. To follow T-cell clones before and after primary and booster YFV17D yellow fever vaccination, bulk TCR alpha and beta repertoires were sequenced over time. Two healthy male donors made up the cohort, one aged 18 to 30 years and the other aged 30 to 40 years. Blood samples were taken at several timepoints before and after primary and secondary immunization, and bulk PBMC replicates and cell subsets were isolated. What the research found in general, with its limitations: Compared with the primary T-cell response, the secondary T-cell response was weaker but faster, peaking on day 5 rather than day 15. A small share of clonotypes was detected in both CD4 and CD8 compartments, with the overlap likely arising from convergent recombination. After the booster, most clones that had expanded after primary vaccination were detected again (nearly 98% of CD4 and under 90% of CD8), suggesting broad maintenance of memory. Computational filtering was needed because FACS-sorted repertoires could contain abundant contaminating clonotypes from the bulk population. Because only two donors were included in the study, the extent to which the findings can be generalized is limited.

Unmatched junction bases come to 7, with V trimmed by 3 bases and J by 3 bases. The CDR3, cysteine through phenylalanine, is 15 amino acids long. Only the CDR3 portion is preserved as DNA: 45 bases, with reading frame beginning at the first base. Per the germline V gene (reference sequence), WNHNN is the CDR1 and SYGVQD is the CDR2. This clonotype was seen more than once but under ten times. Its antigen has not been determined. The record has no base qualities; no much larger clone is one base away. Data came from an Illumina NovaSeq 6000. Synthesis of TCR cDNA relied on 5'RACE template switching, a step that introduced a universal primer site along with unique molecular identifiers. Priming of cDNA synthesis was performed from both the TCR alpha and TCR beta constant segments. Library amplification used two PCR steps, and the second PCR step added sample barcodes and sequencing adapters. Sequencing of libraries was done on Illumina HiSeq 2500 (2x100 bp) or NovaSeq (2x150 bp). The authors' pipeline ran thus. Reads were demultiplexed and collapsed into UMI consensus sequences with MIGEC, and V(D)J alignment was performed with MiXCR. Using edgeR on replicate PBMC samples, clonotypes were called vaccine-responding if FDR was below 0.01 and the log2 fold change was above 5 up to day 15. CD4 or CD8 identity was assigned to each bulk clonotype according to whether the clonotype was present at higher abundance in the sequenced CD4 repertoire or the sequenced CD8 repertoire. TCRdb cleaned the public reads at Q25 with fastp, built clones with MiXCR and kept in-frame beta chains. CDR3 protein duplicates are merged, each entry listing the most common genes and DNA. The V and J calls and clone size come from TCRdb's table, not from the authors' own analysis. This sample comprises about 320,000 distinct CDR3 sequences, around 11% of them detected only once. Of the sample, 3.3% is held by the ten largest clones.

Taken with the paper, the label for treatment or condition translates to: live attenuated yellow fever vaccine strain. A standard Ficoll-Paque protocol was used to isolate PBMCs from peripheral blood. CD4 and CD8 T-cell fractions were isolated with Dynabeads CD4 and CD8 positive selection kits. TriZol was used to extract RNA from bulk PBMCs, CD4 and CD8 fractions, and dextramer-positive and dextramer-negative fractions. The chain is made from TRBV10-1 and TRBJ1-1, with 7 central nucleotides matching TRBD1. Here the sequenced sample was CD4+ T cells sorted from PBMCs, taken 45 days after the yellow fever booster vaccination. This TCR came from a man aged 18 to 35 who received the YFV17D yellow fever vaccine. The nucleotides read TGCGCCAGCAGTGACGGGACAGCGCCGGACACTGAAGCTTTCTTT. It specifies CASSDGTAPDTEAFF.